A selection of T cell receptor beta chains follows, all from one sample in a study of T cells in Graves' hyperthyroidism and ophthalmopathy. One entry per CDR3 protein results from TCRdb running MiXCR on the multiplex PCR reads. Of approximately 590,000 distinct CDR3 sequences in the sample, 15% to 17% were seen once. The specimen was blood. All receptors come from a woman in her twenties or thirties with Graves' hyperthyroidism. Each CDR3 is given with its conserved first and last residue. D genes are given only for firm matches. For some rows the clone size is stated as once, few or many, or as a class when expanded; others skip it.

TRBJ1-6	TRBD1	TRBV18	few	13	CASSPDRGPPLHF	TGTGCCAGCTCACCGGACAGGGGGCCACCCCTCCACTTT
TRBJ2-3	TRBD2	TRBV12-5	many	14	CASGGEGHEDTQYF	TGTGCTAGTGGGGGGGAGGGCCATGAAGATACGCAGTATTTT
TRBJ1-2	NA	TRBV2	few	14	CASSEGPNNYGYTF	TGTGCCAGCAGTGAGGGACCGAATAACTATGGCTACACCTTC
TRBJ2-5	NA	TRBV6-1	many	13	CASSYLREETQYF	TGTGCCAGCAGTTATCTCAGGGAAGAGACCCAGTACTTC
TRBJ1-1	NA	TRBV10-2	few	15	CASSEARHLGTEAFF	TGCGCCAGCAGTGAGGCGCGCCATCTGGGGACTGAAGCTTTCTTT
TRBJ1-1	NA	TRBV5-8	NA	14	CASRLGPGDTEAFF	TGTGCCAGCAGATTAGGACCCGGCGACACTGAAGCTTTCTTT
TRBJ1-2	NA	TRBV18	many	13	CASSPDSDYGYTF	TGTGCCAGCTCACCGGACAGTGACTATGGCTACACCTTC
TRBJ2-7	NA	TRBV10-3	few	14	CAIRPSIQGYEQYF	TGTGCCATCAGGCCCTCCATACAGGGCTATGAGCAGTACTTC
TRBJ2-7	TRBD2	TRBV20-1	many	16	CSAFAGTSGPSYEQYF	TGCAGTGCGTTCGCCGGGACTAGCGGACCCTCCTACGAGCAGTACTTC
TRBJ2-1	TRBD2	TRBV11-1	many	18	CASSWGLAGTTTNYEQFF	TGTGCCAGCAGCTGGGGACTAGCGGGAACAACGACTAACTATGAGCAGTTCTTC
TRBJ2-7	NA	TRBV30	many	12	CAWSPPGDEQYF	TGTGCCTGGAGTCCCCCAGGCGACGAGCAGTACTTC
TRBJ2-1	TRBD1	TRBV5-1	many	16	CASSLAGQGAYNEQFF	TGCGCCAGCAGCTTGGCGGGGCAGGGGGCCTACAATGAGCAGTTCTTC
TRBJ2-2	TRBD1	TRBV3-1	NA	15	CASQGQGAMTGELFF	TGTGCCAGCCAGGGACAGGGGGCAATGACCGGGGAGCTGTTTTTT
TRBJ2-2	TRBD2	TRBV12-5	NA	18	CASGSAGLAGANTGELFF	TGTGCTAGTGGTTCGGCGGGACTAGCGGGAGCGAACACCGGGGAGCTGTTTTTT
TRBJ2-5	TRBD2	TRBV6-1	NA	14	CASRTSGEQETQYF	TGTGCCAGCAGGACTAGCGGGGAGCAAGAGACCCAGTACTTC
TRBJ1-4	TRBD1	TRBV6-6	many	15	CASSYRGQGVEKLFF	TGTGCCAGCAGTTACCGGGGACAGGGGGTCGAAAAACTGTTTTTT
TRBJ1-2	TRBD1	TRBV18	NA	15	CASSQERGLNYGYTF	TGTGCCAGCTCCCAGGAGAGGGGGCTTAACTATGGCTACACCTTC
TRBJ2-7	NA	TRBV20-1	many	13	CSARDQVIHEQYF	TGCAGTGCTAGAGATCAAGTTATCCACGAGCAGTACTTC
TRBJ1-2	TRBD1	TRBV7-2	NA	16	CASSPFGTGGSYGYTF	TGTGCCAGCAGCCCATTCGGGACAGGGGGCAGCTATGGCTACACCTTC
TRBJ1-2	TRBD1	TRBV19	NA	15	CASSINPGQRYGYTF	TGTGCCAGTAGTATCAACCCGGGACAGCGATATGGCTACACCTTC
TRBJ2-2	NA	TRBV11-2	many	15	CASSLGGMGTGELFF	TGTGCCAGCAGCTTAGGCGGGATGGGCACCGGGGAGCTGTTTTTT
TRBJ2-7	TRBD2	TRBV4-1	many	15	CASSQVLAGVYEQYF	TGTGCCAGCAGTCAGGTACTAGCGGGAGTCTACGAGCAGTACTTC
TRBJ2-5	NA	TRBV6-1	many	13	CASRRLGLETQYF	TGTGCCAGCAGAAGACTTGGGTTGGAGACCCAGTACTTC
TRBJ1-1	NA	TRBV7-2	few	17	CASSSGQGDLMNTEAFF	TGTGCCAGCAGCTCGGGGCAGGGAGACCTCATGAACACTGAAGCTTTCTTT
TRBJ1-5	NA	TRBV6-5	many	15	CASSYSRQGQQPQHF	TGTGCCAGCAGTTACTCGAGGCAGGGCCAACAGCCCCAGCATTTT
TRBJ2-3	TRBD1	TRBV2	many	16	CASRGTGDRSTDTQYF	TGTGCCAGCAGAGGGACAGGGGACCGGAGCACAGATACGCAGTATTTT
TRBJ2-5	NA	TRBV29-1	many	14	CSVGRVADQETQYF	TGCAGCGTTGGCCGAGTAGCAGACCAAGAGACCCAGTACTTC
TRBJ2-7	TRBD1	TRBV27	NA	15	CASSQTTGATYEQYF	TGTGCCAGCAGTCAGACGACAGGGGCGACCTACGAGCAGTACTTC
TRBJ2-6	NA	TRBV3-1	NA	16	CASSQVRAVGANVLTF	TGTGCCAGCAGCCAAGTCCGGGCCGTTGGGGCCAACGTCCTGACTTTC